This T cell receptor (beta chain) was documented in a study of identical twins. Overall study results and limits: Cord blood beta clonotypes present at high abundance carried fewer insertions; no such pattern appeared in memory repertoires.

A note on this clonotype: Antigen unknown.

Germline V gene lookup returns CDR1 LGHDT and CDR2 YNNKEL (reference sequence). V lost 2 bases and J 4 bases, leaving 12 bases between the germline ends. CDR3 length: 15 residues. Template switching (which added a universal primer site) was used, and cDNA carried unique molecular identifiers. TCRdb analysed the 5' RACE reads with MiXCR anew, one entry per CDR3 protein. The sample has hundreds of thousands of distinct CDR3 sequences, 20% to 25% seen once. This sample was shared with a second study, whose subject was T cells expressing NK-cell markers.

The chain employs TRBV3-1 and TRBJ2-1; TRBD2 is a possible D gene (6 bases). Specimen: CD4+ T cells sorted from blood. The sequence was collected from a woman aged 18 to 35 in good health. CDR3 sequence (DNA): TGTGCCAGCAGCCAACGCCCAGCGGGTTACAATGAGCAGTTCTTC. Translated, it gives CASSQRPAGYNEQFF.